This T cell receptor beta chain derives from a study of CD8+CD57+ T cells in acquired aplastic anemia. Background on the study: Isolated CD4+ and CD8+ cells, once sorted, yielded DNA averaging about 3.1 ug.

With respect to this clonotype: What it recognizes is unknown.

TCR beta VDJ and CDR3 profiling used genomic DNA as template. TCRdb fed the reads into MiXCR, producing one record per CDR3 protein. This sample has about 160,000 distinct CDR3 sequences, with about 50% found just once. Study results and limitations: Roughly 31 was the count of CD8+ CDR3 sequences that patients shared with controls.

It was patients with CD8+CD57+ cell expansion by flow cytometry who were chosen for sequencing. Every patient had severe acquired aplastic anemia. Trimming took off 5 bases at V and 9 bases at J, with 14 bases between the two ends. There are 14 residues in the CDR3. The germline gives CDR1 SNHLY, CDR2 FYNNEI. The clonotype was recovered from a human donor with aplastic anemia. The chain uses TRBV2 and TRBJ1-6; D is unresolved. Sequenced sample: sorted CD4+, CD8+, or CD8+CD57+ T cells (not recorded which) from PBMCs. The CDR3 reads CASSLLEVASPLHF. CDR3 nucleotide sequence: TGTGCCAGCAGTTTATTGGAGGTCGCTTCACCCCTCCACTTT.